The 7 T cell receptor beta chains reported below all come from one sample, sequenced in a study of T cell changes during pregnancy in multiple sclerosis. Sequencing was performed with immunoSEQ multiplex PCR; in TCRdb, only in-frame clones are kept and a portion is missing. The repertoire holds about 61,000 clones, 70% to 90% seen once, with 0.89% in the top ten. This specimen consisted of peripheral blood, obtained in the first trimester of pregnancy. The origin of the receptors is a female donor in good health, enrolled as a control in a pregnancy study.

V and J are TRBV7-2 and TRBJ2-4; 7 bases fit TRBD1. Unmatched junction bases numbered 6, after V lost 0 bases and J lost 7 bases. The CDR3 totals 15 residues. Germline V CDR1 and CDR2: SGHTA, FQGNSA. The CDR3 reads CASSLAGQETNIQYF. CDR3 DNA: TGTGCCAGCAGCTTAGCCGGACAGGAGACGAACATTCAGTACTTC.

The chain joins TRBV27 to TRBJ2-2, with 8 bases that match TRBD2. J lost 0 bases, V lost 5 bases, and 5 bases had no gene match. CDR3 length: 16 amino acids. CDR1 is MNHEY and CDR2 is SMNVEV in the germline V gene (reference sequence). CDR3 sequence reads: CASSRSGGPNTGELFF. CDR3 bases: TGTGCCAGCAGTAGAAGCGGGGGCCCGAACACCGGGGAGCTGTTTTTT.

V gene TRBV4-2 combines with J gene TRBJ2-2, with 11 bases identical to TRBD2. The CDR3 runs 17 residues. V shed 0 bases and J 7 bases; nucleotides not matched to a gene: 7. CDR1 and CDR2 from the germline V gene are LGHNA and YNFKEQ. CDR3 in DNA: TGTGCCAGCAGCCAAGAATTAGCGGGGGGGCCAAACGGGGAGCTGTTTTTT. It is translated as CASSQELAGGPNGELFF.

This clone was detected only once. Here the CDR3 DNA reads TGTGCCAGCAGCGCCCGACAGGGGTATAATGAAAAACTGTTTTTT. Translation gives CASSARQGYNEKLFF. The chain employs TRBV9 and TRBJ1-4; 8 nucleotides line up with TRBD1. Germline CDR1 SGDLS, CDR2 YYNGEE. CDR3 size: 15 residues. Unmatched junction bases numbered 5, after V lost 3 bases and J lost 4 bases.

In this sample, this clone turned up a few times. This rearrangement joins TRBV18 to TRBJ1-1; 8 bases match TRBD1. Germline CDR1 and CDR2: KGHSH and LQKENI. There are 14 residues in the CDR3. V lost 3 bases to trimming and J lost 2 bases; unmatched junction nucleotides: 2. CDR3 DNA: TGTGCCAGCTCACCCAGGGGGCATAACACTGAAGCTTTCTTT. Protein: CASSPRGHNTEAFF.

The rearrangement joins TRBV6-5 to TRBJ1-4; 7 bases fit TRBD1. Trimming at V came to 2 bases and at J to 8 bases, leaving 8 bases not matched to a gene. Germline loops: CDR1 MNHEY, CDR2 SVGAGI. The CDR3 is 15 residues long. Here the CDR3 reads CASSYRGQRGEKLFF. The CDR3, as DNA: TGTGCCAGCAGTTACCGGGGACAGAGGGGCGAAAAACTGTTTTTT.

The chain couples TRBV11-2 to TRBJ2-1; the D gene is possibly TRBD2 (5 bases). Trimming removed 0 bases from V and 7 bases from J, with 10 bases in between. The CDR3 is made up of 14 amino acids. Per the germline V gene, CDR1 is SGHAT and CDR2 is FQNNGV. Written as DNA, the CDR3 is TGTGCCAGCAGCTTAGATGGTAGCGTGAATGAGCAGTTCTTC. Protein product: CASSLDGSVNEQFF.